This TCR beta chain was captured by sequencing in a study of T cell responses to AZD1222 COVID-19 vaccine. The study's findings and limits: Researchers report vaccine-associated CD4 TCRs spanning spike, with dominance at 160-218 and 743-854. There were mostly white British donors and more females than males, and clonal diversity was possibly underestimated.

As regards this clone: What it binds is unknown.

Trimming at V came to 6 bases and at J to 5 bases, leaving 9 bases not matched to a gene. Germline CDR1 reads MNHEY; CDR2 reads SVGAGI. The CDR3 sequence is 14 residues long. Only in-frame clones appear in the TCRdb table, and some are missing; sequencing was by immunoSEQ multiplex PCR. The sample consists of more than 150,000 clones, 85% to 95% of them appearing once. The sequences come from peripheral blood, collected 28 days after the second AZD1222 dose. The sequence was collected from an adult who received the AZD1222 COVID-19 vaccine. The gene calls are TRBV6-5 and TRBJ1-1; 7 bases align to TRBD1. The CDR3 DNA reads TGTGCCAGCAGCGCAAGCCAGGGGGGGACTGAAGCTTTCTTT. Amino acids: CASSASQGGTEAFF.